These T cell receptor beta chains were read from a single sample in a study of human T cells and chemical hapten exposure. TCRdb re-analysed the RACE reads in MiXCR, keeping a single row per CDR3 protein. The table records 95,000 to 150,000 distinct CDR3 sequences, approximately 13% of them present only once. The starting material was whole blood, obtained in connection with sensitization to the hapten diphenylcyclopropenone (DPC). The receptors come from a woman aged 18-29 years with alopecia areata. Some clones in this sample may be carry-over from other donors' samples. Each CDR3 is given with its conserved first and last residue. A D gene is named only where the DNA matches it firmly. A clone size is listed for some rows: how often the clone was seen (once, few, many), or a class if it is expanded.

>TRBJ2-2|NA|NA|TRBV20-1
TGCAGTGCTAGAAAGGAGAGCAACACCGGGGAGCTGTTTTTT
CSARKESNTGELFF
>TRBJ2-2|NA|many|TRBV14
TGTGCCAGCAGCCAGACGGACCCTACCGGGGAGCTGTTTTTT
CASSQTDPTGELFF
>TRBJ1-2|TRBD1|NA|TRBV29-1
TGCAGCGTTGAATCACCGGGACAGTTGCCTGGCTACACCTTC
CSVESPGQLPGYTF
>TRBJ2-5|NA|few|TRBV5-1
TGCGCCAGCAGCTTGGCAGGGTCAGAGACCCAGTACTTC
CASSLAGSETQYF
>TRBJ2-1|TRBD2|NA|TRBV4-3
TGCGCCAGCAGCAAGGGACTAGCGGGGGGAACCTACAATGAGCAGTTCTTC
CASSKGLAGGTYNEQFF
>TRBJ2-7|NA|NA|TRBV4-3
TGCGCCAGCAGCGAGTCTCCAGGTTTGGTTTACGAGCAGTACTTC
CASSESPGLVYEQYF
>TRBJ2-3|NA|NA|TRBV21-1
TGTGCCAGCAGTGGGACAGGGAAGATGCGCGATACGCAGTATTTT
CASSGTGKMRDTQYF
>TRBJ2-1|NA|NA|TRBV7-7
TGTGCCAGCAGCCCCGGGGGAAACAATGAGCAGTTCTTC
CASSPGGNNEQFF
>TRBJ1-1|NA|NA|TRBV7-9
TGTGCCAGCAGCAATGCCTACACTGAAGCTTTCTTT
CASSNAYTEAFF
>TRBJ1-6|NA|NA|TRBV6-6
TGTGCCAGCAGGACCAACCATAATTCACCCCTCCACTTT
CASRTNHNSPLHF
>TRBJ1-5|NA|many|TRBV18
TGTGCCAGCTCCCTAGGGGGGGCTGGCAATCAGCCCCAGCATTTT
CASSLGGAGNQPQHF
>TRBJ1-6|NA|many|TRBV7-9
TGTGCCAGCGGTGAGGACGGGAGCTCCTATAATTCACCCCTCCACTTT
CASGEDGSSYNSPLHF
>TRBJ2-5|TRBD1|many|TRBV6-2/TRBV6-3
TGTGCCAGCAGTTACGGGACAGCCCAAGAGACCCAGTACTTC
CASSYGTAQETQYF
>TRBJ2-5|NA|few|TRBV6-2/TRBV6-3
TGTGCCAGCAGTTACCTAATGAGGGACCAAGAGACCCAGTACTTC
CASSYLMRDQETQYF
>TRBJ1-1|TRBD1|many|TRBV12-3/TRBV12-4
TGTGCCAGCAGTGCAGGGGGTAACACTGAAGCTTTCTTT
CASSAGGNTEAFF
>TRBJ2-3|TRBD1|many|TRBV6-6
TGTGCCAGCTCGTTATCGCCAACCGGGACAGGGGATTTAACAGATACGCAGTATTTT
CASSLSPTGTGDLTDTQYF
>TRBJ1-1|TRBD1|NA|TRBV13
TGTGCCAGCAGCAGTTTCGAGGGACAGGGTCCGAACACTGAAGCTTTCTTT
CASSSFEGQGPNTEAFF
>TRBJ2-5|NA|NA|TRBV7-9
TGTGCCAGCAGCCAACGACCAGGGGAGGGCGAGACCCAGTACTTC
CASSQRPGEGETQYF
>TRBJ1-2|TRBD1|NA|TRBV15
TGTGCCACCACGACAGGGAGAGACTATGGCTACACCTTC
CATTTGRDYGYTF
>TRBJ1-1|NA|NA|TRBV12-3/TRBV12-4
TGTGCCAGCAGTCTCCTGTTGAACACTGAAGCTTTCTTT
CASSLLLNTEAFF
>TRBJ1-1|TRBD1|NA|TRBV27
TGTGCCAGCAGTTTGGCCAGGGGGACTGAAGCTTTCTTT
CASSLARGTEAFF
>TRBJ2-2|NA|NA|TRBV30
TGTGCCTGGACCCCCCAGAGCGTTGGCGGGGAGCTGTTTTTT
CAWTPQSVGGELFF
>TRBJ1-1|NA|few|TRBV5-1
TGCGCCAGCAGCTCTATCGGGGCCGTGGGCACTGAAGCTTTCTTT
CASSSIGAVGTEAFF
>TRBJ2-1|TRBD2|few|TRBV20-1
TGCAGTGCTAAGACTAGCCCCCTCAATGAGCAGTTCTTC
CSAKTSPLNEQFF
>TRBJ1-2|NA|NA|TRBV7-9
TGTGCCAGCAGCCCTGGGACTAGGGCTAACTATGGCTACACCTTC
CASSPGTRANYGYTF
>TRBJ2-5|TRBD1|few|TRBV12-3/TRBV12-4
TGTGCCAGCAGTTTATCGGGACAGGGGTTAGAGACCCAGTACTTC
CASSLSGQGLETQYF
>TRBJ2-3|TRBD1|few|TRBV7-8
TGTGCCAGCAGCCGCGCCCGGGACAGGGGGCTTTCGGATACGCAGTATTTT
CASSRARDRGLSDTQYF
>TRBJ2-3|TRBD1|many|TRBV7-8
TGTGCCAGCAGCTTCCGGGACAGGGGGCTTCGGGGAGATACGCAGTATTTT
CASSFRDRGLRGDTQYF
>TRBJ2-2|NA|few|TRBV5-1
TGCGCCAGCAGCGCGGGACACCTGAACACCGGGGAGCTGTTTTTT
CASSAGHLNTGELFF
>TRBJ2-2|NA|few|TRBV7-9
TGTGCCAGCACCCTCGAAGTGAACACCGGGGAGCTGTTTTTT
CASTLEVNTGELFF
>TRBJ2-6|NA|NA|TRBV24-1
TGTGCCACCAGTGATTCGGGACATCTCTTTGGGGCCAACGTCCTGACTTTC
CATSDSGHLFGANVLTF
>TRBJ2-3|NA|NA|TRBV7-6
TGTGCCAGCAGCTTAAAGGGGGTTTCCACAGATACGCAGTATTTT
CASSLKGVSTDTQYF
>TRBJ1-5|NA|many|TRBV6-2/TRBV6-3
TGTGCCAGCAGTTACTCTGGGGTAGATAATCAGCCCCAGCATTTT
CASSYSGVDNQPQHF
>TRBJ2-7|TRBD1|NA|TRBV18
TGTGCCAGCTCACCACCTACAGGGGGCTACGAGCAGTACTTC
CASSPPTGGYEQYF
>TRBJ2-5|TRBD1|few|TRBV29-1
TGCAGCGTTGACCCGGGTGGACAGGATCCCCAAGAGGCCCAGTACTTC
CSVDPGGQDPQEAQYF
>TRBJ2-7|TRBD1|many|TRBV6-2/TRBV6-3
TGTGCCAGCAGGCAACAGACAGGGGCAAAGAACGAGCAGTACTTC
CASRQQTGAKNEQYF
>TRBJ2-1|NA|NA|TRBV19
TGTGCCAGTAGTATAGGTCCGGGGGCCAATGAGCAGTTCTTC
CASSIGPGANEQFF
>TRBJ1-1|NA|few|TRBV5-1
TGCGCCAGCAGAGGGGTGGGCACTGAAGCTTTCTTT
CASRGVGTEAFF
>TRBJ2-7|TRBD1|once|TRBV13
TGTGCCAGCAGCTTACATGTAGGGACAGTATACGAGCAGTACTTC
CASSLHVGTVYEQYF
>TRBJ2-1|NA|NA|TRBV10-3
TGTGCCATCAGTGAGTCGATCACGCGGGGTACCTACAATGAGCAGTTCTTC
CAISESITRGTYNEQFF
>TRBJ1-5|NA|few|TRBV4-2
TGTGCCAGCAGCCGATCACGCACCACAGGTCAGCCCCAGCATTTT
CASSRSRTTGQPQHF
>TRBJ2-7|NA|few|TRBV7-6
TGTGCCAGCAGCTTCGGAGGCGGGGGCCGACACTACGAGCAGTACTTC
CASSFGGGGRHYEQYF
>TRBJ2-6|TRBD1|NA|TRBV6-2/TRBV6-3
TGTGCCAGCAGTTACTCGAGACAGGGGAGTTTTGTCTCTGGGGCCAACGTCCTGACTTTC
CASSYSRQGSFVSGANVLTF
>TRBJ1-2|TRBD1|few|TRBV7-2
TGTGCCAGCTCATGGGACAGGGGCTGGCAGAATGGCTACACCTTC
CASSWDRGWQNGYTF
>TRBJ1-2|NA|many|TRBV19
TGTGCCAGTAGTCCGAGGACAAACTATGGCTACACCTTC
CASSPRTNYGYTF
>TRBJ1-3|NA|NA|TRBV6-8
TGTGCCAGCACCCTTCCTGGAAACACCATATATTTT
CASTLPGNTIYF
>TRBJ2-3|TRBD2|few|TRBV11-3
TGTGCCAGCAGCCTCAGCGGGGTAGAAGATACGCAGTATTTT
CASSLSGVEDTQYF
>TRBJ2-7|NA|NA|TRBV21-1
TGTGCCAGCAGCCCTAAGTCCCTGTACGAGCAGTACTTC
CASSPKSLYEQYF
>TRBJ1-2|NA|many|TRBV4-3
TGCGCCAGCAGCCAAGTCAGGGGTGGAACGTTGGGCTATGGCTACACCTTC
CASSQVRGGTLGYGYTF
>TRBJ1-4|NA|NA|TRBV5-1
TGCGCCAGCAGCTTGGCCGGCAGTGCCAACCCAAATGAAAAACTGTTTTTT
CASSLAGSANPNEKLFF
>TRBJ2-7|NA|few|TRBV7-2
TGTGCCAGCAGTCTAGGGGGTTACAGGCCCTACGAGCAGTACTTC
CASSLGGYRPYEQYF
>TRBJ1-5|NA|NA|TRBV27
TGTGCCAGCAGTTTAAAGGTCCATCAGCCCCAGCATTTT
CASSLKVHQPQHF
>TRBJ2-7|NA|NA|TRBV21-1
TGTGCCAGCAGCAAACTATTACAGGGGTTGGTTTACGAGCAGTACTTC
CASSKLLQGLVYEQYF
>TRBJ1-1|TRBD1|many|TRBV7-3
TGTGCCAGCAGCTTAACGGGGTTGGTGGGACAGGGGTCTGAAGCTTTCTTT
CASSLTGLVGQGSEAFF
>TRBJ2-5|NA|NA|TRBV20-1
TGCAGTGCTAGGATAGGGGCCGACGAGACCCAGTACTTC
CSARIGADETQYF
>TRBJ1-1|NA|few|TRBV29-1
TGCAGCGTTGAACCTCCAGGGGTCAACACTGAAGCTTTCTTT
CSVEPPGVNTEAFF